The rows below give T cell receptor beta chains drawn from one sample of a study of regulatory T cells in long-lasting Graves disease. A single record per CDR3 protein comes from TCRdb applying MiXCR to the multiplex PCR reads. Here the sample spans around 450,000 distinct CDR3 sequences, approximately 21% being singletons. The source was peripheral blood mononuclear cells (PBMCs), collected when the disease was refractory, from a patient treated with antithyroid drugs. All receptors come from a female donor with Graves disease. Both conserved end residues are part of each CDR3. The order of the fields is CDR3 protein, V gene.

CDR3aa: CASGDGGWNTEAFF; v_gene: TRBV28
CDR3aa: CASSAGVWEVGTDTQYF; v_gene: TRBV12-3/TRBV12-4
CDR3aa: CASSSEASPNYGYTF; v_gene: TRBV11-2
CDR3aa: CATSDRGVDYGYTF; v_gene: TRBV10-3
CDR3aa: CASSVELGASQETQYF; v_gene: TRBV9
CDR3aa: CASSLWSQETQYF; v_gene: TRBV27
CDR3aa: CASSLAGTADSYEQYF; v_gene: TRBV11-3
CDR3aa: CTTRGGTVNTEAFF; v_gene: TRBV5-1
CDR3aa: CASSQATGYTF; v_gene: TRBV3-1
CDR3aa: CASSPGPSYEQYF; v_gene: TRBV19
CDR3aa: CASSFAAGGADTQYF; v_gene: TRBV5-1
CDR3aa: CASSLAVNYEQYF; v_gene: TRBV11-2
CDR3aa: CASSEIYSSELAKNIQYF; v_gene: TRBV2
CDR3aa: CASSQAPLAGLAKNIQYF; v_gene: TRBV4-1
CDR3aa: CASRVTGGGGKHTEAFF; v_gene: TRBV5-5
CDR3aa: CASSHGTGEQF; v_gene: TRBV5-6
CDR3aa: CASSMTGFGTEAFF; v_gene: TRBV10-2
CDR3aa: CASRRQGWTQYF; v_gene: TRBV11-2
CDR3aa: CATSRAASVHEKLFF; v_gene: TRBV15
CDR3aa: CASQLNYRDQETQYF; v_gene: TRBV6-1
CDR3aa: CASSYSSTGGYGYTF; v_gene: TRBV6-9
CDR3aa: CASSARGEQFF; v_gene: TRBV5-1
CDR3aa: CASSLGTGGGPNIQYF; v_gene: TRBV5-1
CDR3aa: CASTTTGPYNEQFF; v_gene: TRBV12-3/TRBV12-4
CDR3aa: CASRRMSHSENYGYTF; v_gene: TRBV28
CDR3aa: CASSSSGGVRDTQYF; v_gene: TRBV12-3/TRBV12-4
CDR3aa: CASSRLPGETETQYF; v_gene: TRBV6-2/TRBV6-3
CDR3aa: CADGTDSGNTIYF; v_gene: TRBV7-9
CDR3aa: CAISDGTGRYEQYF; v_gene: TRBV10-3
CDR3aa: CASSEAAGHRHGYTF; v_gene: TRBV2
CDR3aa: CASSQHNNAYEQYF; v_gene: TRBV3-1
CDR3aa: CASSLANDGYTF; v_gene: TRBV13
CDR3aa: CSIGGAFPGELFF; v_gene: TRBV20-1
CDR3aa: CASSLERGRGETQYF; v_gene: TRBV11-2
CDR3aa: CASSARPPEKLFF; v_gene: TRBV7-3